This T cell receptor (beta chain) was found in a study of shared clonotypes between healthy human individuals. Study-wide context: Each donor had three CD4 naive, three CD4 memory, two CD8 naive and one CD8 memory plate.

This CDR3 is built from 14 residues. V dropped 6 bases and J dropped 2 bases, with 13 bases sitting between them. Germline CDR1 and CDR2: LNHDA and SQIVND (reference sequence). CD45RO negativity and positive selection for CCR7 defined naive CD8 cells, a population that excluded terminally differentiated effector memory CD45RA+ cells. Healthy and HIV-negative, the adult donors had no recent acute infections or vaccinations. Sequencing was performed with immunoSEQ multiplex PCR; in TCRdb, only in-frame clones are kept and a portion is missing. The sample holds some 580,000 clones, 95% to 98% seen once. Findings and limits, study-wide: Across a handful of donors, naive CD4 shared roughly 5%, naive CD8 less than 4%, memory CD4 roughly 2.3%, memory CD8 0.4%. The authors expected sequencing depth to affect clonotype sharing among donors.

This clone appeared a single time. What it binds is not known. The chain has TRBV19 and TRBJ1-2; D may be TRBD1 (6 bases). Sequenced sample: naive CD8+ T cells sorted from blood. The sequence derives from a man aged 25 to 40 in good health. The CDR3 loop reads CASRQRGANYGYTF. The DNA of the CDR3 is TGTGCCAGTAGACAGCGGGGGGCCAACTATGGCTACACCTTC.